This T cell receptor beta chain was identified during a study of T cells in Graves' hyperthyroidism and ophthalmopathy. Amplification targeted TCR beta CDR3 regions from RNA transcripts. TCR CDR3 underwent first-round RT-PCR with the HTBI primer set. One entry per CDR3 protein, called by TCRdb with MiXCR from the multiplex PCR reads. In the table there are nearly 600,000 distinct CDR3 sequences, 14% of which are singletons. Uncontrolled infections, other autoimmune diseases, pregnancy or lactation led to exclusion of patients. The CDR3 consists of 18 residues. V shed 3 bases, J shed 3 bases, and the junction held 13 bases outside the gene matches. From germline, CDR1 is ENHRY and CDR2 SYGVKD. This clonotype has a count of ten or more.

Sequenced input: blood. The chain uses TRBV10-3 and TRBJ2-4; TRBD1 aligns across 8 bases. This TCR was sampled from a young woman with Graves' hyperthyroidism that later progressed to Graves' ophthalmopathy. Here the CDR3 DNA reads TGTGCCATCAGTGACCAAACGCTCAGGGGGCTAGGCAAAAACATTCAGTACTTC. Its translation: CAISDQTLRGLGKNIQYF.